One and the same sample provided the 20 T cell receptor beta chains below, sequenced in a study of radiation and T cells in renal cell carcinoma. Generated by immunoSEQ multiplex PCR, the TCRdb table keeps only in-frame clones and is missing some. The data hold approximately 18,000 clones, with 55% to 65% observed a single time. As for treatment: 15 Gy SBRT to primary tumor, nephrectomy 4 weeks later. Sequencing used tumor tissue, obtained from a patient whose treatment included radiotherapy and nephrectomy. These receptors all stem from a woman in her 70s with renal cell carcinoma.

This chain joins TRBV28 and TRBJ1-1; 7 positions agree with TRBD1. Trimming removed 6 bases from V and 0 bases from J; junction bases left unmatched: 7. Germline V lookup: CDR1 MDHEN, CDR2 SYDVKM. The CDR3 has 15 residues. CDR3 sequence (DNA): TGTGCCAGCAGACCAACAGGGGTCATGAACACTGAAGCTTTCTTT. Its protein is CASRPTGVMNTEAFF.

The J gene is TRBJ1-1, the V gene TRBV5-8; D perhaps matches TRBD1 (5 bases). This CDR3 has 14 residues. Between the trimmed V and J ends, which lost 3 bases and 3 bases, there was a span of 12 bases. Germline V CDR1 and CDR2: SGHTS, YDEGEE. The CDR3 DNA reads TGTGCCAGCAGCTACCTTTGGGGCGACACTGAAGCTTTCTTT. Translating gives CASSYLWGDTEAFF.

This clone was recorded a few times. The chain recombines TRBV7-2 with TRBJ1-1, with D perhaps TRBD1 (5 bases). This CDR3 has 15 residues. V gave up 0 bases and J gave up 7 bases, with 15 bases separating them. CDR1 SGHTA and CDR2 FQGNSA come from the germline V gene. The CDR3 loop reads CASSLARGTGGEAFF. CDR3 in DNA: TGTGCCAGCAGCTTAGCGCGGGGCACCGGGGGTGAAGCTTTCTTT. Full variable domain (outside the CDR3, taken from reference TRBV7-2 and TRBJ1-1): GAGVSQSPSNKVTEKGKDVELRCDPISGHTALYWYRQSLGQGLEFLIYFQGNSAPDKSGLPSDRFSAERTGGSVSTLTIQRTQQEDSAVYLCASSLARGTGGEAFFGQGTRLTVV.

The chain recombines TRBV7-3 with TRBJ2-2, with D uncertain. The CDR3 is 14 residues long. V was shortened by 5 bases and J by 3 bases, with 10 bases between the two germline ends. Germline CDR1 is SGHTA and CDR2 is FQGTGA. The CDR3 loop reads CASSPDGYTGELFF. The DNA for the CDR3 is TGTGCCAGCAGCCCGGACGGGTACACCGGGGAGCTGTTTTTT.

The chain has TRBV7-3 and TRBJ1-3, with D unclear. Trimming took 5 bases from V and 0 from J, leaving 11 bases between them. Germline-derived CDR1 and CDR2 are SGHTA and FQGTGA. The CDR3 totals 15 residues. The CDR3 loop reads CASSPTHPSGNTIYF. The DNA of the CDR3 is TGTGCCAGCAGCCCGACCCATCCCTCTGGAAACACCATATATTTT.

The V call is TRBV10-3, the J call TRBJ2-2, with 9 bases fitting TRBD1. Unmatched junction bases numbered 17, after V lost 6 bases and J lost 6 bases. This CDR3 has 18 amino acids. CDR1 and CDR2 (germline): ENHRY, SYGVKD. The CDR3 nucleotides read TGTGCCATCAGCCCCGGGAGGACCACAGGGGGCGCGCCCGGGGAGCTGTTTTTT. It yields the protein CAISPGRTTGGAPGELFF.

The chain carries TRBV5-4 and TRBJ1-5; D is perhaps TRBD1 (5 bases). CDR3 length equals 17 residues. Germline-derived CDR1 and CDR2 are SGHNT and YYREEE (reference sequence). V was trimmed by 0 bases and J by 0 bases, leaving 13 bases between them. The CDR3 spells CASSLGPGLISNQPQHF. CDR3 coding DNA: TGTGCCAGCAGCTTGGGACCGGGGCTGATTAGCAATCAGCCCCAGCATTTT.

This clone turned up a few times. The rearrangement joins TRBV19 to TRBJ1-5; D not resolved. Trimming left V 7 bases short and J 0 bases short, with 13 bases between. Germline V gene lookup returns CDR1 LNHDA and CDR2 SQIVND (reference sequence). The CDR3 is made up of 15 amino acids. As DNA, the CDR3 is TGTGCCAGTAAAGACGGAACCTCTAGCAATCAGCCCCAGCATTTT. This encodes CASKDGTSSNQPQHF. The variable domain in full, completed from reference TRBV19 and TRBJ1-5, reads DGGITQSPKYLFRKEGQNVTLSCEQNLNHDAMYWYRQDPGQGLRLIYYSQIVNDFQKGDIAEGYSVSREKKESFPLTVTSAQKNPTAFYLCASKDGTSSNQPQHFGDGTRLSIL.

This CDR3 is CASSPGTSGRGTQYF. The CDR3 DNA sequence: TGTGCCAGCAGCCCCGGGACTAGCGGCCGGGGGACCCAGTACTTC. V usage is TRBV11-2 and J usage is TRBJ2-5; 11 bases are a match to TRBD2. This CDR3 contains 15 residues. V shed 5 bases, J shed 7 bases, and the junction held 9 bases outside the gene matches. Germline lookup yields CDR1 SGHAT and CDR2 FQNNGV.

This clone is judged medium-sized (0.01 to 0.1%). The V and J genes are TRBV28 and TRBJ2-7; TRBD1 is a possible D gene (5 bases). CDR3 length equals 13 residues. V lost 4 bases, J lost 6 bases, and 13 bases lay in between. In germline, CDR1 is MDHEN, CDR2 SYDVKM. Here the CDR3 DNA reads TGTGCCAGCAGTTACAACAGGAGAGGCGAGCAGTACTTC. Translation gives CASSYNRRGEQYF.

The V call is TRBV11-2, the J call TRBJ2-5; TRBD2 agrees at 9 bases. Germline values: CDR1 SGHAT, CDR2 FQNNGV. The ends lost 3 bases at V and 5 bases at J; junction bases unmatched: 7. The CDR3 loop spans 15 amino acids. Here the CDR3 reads CASSFGRGGSETQYF. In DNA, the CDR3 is TGTGCCAGCAGCTTCGGGCGGGGGGGCTCGGAGACCCAGTACTTC.

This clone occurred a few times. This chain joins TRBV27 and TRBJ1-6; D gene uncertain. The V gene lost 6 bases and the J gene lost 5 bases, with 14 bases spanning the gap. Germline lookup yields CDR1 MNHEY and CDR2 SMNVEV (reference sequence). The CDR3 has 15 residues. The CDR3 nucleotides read TGTGCCAGCAGCCCCCGGGCCTTTAATAATTCACCCCTCCACTTT. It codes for CASSPRAFNNSPLHF.

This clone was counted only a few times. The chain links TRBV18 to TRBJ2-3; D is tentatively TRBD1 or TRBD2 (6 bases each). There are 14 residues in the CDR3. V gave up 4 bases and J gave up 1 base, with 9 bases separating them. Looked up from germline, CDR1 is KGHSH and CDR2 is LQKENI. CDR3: CASSRGAGTDTQYF. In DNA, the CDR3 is TGTGCCAGCTCACGGGGGGCTGGCACAGATACGCAGTATTTT.

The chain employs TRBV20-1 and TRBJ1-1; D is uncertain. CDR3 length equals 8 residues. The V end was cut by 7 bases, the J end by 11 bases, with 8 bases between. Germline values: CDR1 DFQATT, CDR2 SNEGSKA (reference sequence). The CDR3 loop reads CSVDGAFF. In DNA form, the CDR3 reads TGCAGTGTGGATGGGGCTTTCTTT.

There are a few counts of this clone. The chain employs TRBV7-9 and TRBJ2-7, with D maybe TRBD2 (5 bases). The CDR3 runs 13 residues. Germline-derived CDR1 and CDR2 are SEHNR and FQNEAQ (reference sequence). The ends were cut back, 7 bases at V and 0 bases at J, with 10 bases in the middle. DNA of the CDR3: TGTGCCAGCACCCTTGGGAGCTCCTACGAGCAGTACTTC. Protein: CASTLGSSYEQYF.

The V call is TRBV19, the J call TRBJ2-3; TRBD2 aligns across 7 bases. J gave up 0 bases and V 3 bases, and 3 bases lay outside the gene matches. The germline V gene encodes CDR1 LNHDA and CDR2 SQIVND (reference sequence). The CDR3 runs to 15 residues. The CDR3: CASSIASGSTDTQYF. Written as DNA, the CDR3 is TGTGCCAGTAGTATCGCTAGCGGAAGCACAGATACGCAGTATTTT.

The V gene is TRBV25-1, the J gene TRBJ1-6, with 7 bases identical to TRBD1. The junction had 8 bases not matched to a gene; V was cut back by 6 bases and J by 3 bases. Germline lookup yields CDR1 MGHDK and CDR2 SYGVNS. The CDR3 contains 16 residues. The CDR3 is CASRPGQTFYNSPLHF. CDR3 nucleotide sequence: TGTGCCAGCAGACCGGGACAGACTTTCTATAATTCACCCCTCCACTTT.

In nucleotides, the CDR3 is TGTGCCAGCAGTTACAGGGCCGGCAATGAGCAGTTCTTC. It encodes CASSYRAGNEQFF. This chain uses TRBV6-6 with TRBJ2-1; D ambiguous. Germline CDR1 reads MNHNY; CDR2 reads SVGAGI (reference sequence). Trimming cost V 2 bases and J 6 bases, with 8 bases left between them. This CDR3 contains 13 residues.

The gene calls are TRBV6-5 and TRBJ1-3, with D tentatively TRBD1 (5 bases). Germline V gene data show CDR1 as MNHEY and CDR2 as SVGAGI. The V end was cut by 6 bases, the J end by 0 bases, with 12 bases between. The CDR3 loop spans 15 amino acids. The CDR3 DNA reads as TGTGCCAGCAGGGACACCGGCCCCTCTGGAAACACCATATATTTT. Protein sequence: CASRDTGPSGNTIYF.

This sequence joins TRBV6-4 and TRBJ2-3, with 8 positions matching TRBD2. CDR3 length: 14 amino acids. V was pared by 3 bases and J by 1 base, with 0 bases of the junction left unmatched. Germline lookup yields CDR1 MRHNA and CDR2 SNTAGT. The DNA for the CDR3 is TGTGCCAGCAGTGAGCGGGGGGGCACAGATACGCAGTATTTT. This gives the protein CASSERGGTDTQYF.